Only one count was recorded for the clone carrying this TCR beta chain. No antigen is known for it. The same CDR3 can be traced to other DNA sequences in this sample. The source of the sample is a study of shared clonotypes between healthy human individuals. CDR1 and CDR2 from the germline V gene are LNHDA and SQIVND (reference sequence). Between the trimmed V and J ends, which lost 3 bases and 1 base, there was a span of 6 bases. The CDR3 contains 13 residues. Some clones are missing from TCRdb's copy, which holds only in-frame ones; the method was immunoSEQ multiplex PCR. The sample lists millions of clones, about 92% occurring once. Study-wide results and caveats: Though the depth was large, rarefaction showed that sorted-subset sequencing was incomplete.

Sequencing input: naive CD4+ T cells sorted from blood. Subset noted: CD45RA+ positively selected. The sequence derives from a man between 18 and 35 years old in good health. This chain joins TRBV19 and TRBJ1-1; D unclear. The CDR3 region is CASSIGRNTEAFF. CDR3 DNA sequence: TGTGCCAGTAGTATTGGACGGAACACTGAAGCTTTCTTT.